These 10 T cell receptor beta chains came from one sample sequenced in a study of radiation and T cells in renal cell carcinoma. Clones were read by immunoSEQ multiplex PCR, and TCRdb kept only the in-frame ones, dropping some. The table lists approximately 29,000 clones, around 85% of them singletons. Time point indicated: blood 4 weeks post-SBRT, at nephrectomy. Treatment meaning: 15 Gy SBRT to primary tumor, nephrectomy 4 weeks later. The source was blood, collected from a patient whose treatment included radiotherapy and nephrectomy. These receptors came from a man in his fifties or sixties with renal cell carcinoma.

This chain joins TRBV2 and TRBJ1-2, with D possibly being TRBD1 (5 bases). Germline V lookup: CDR1 SNHLY, CDR2 FYNNEI. V lost 6 bases, J lost 2 bases, and 19 bases lay in between. The length of the CDR3 is 16 residues. As DNA, the CDR3 is TGTGCCAGCAGAGGCCGGGGCCATCCAAACAACTATGGCTACACCTTC. Protein sequence: CASRGRGHPNNYGYTF.

The chain recombines TRBV11-2 with TRBJ1-1; unclear D gene. Germline assignment: CDR1 SGHAT and CDR2 FQNNGV. Trimming removed 1 base from V and 4 bases from J, with 10 bases in between. The CDR3 totals 14 residues. CDR3 sequence (DNA): TGTGCCAGCAGCTTAGGAGCACCCGGCACTGAAGCTTTCTTT. This gives the protein CASSLGAPGTEAFF.

Concerning this clone itself: Other nucleotide sequences from this sample produce the same CDR3. The rearrangement links TRBV10-3 to TRBJ2-6; 8 bases are a match to TRBD2. J gave up 0 bases and V 2 bases, and 0 bases lay outside the gene matches. The length of the CDR3 is 16 residues. Germline V gene sequence: CDR1 ENHRY, CDR2 SYGVKD. CDR3 sequence reads: CAISEREGSGANVLTF. CDR3 DNA sequence: TGTGCCATCAGTGAGCGGGAGGGCTCTGGGGCCAACGTCCTGACTTTC.

The chain couples TRBV7-3 to TRBJ2-7, with TRBD1 matching over 7 bases. Germline V CDR1 and CDR2: SGHTA, FQGTGA. V lost 5 bases and J lost 3; bases outside the gene matches: 7. The CDR3 contains 14 residues. The CDR3, as DNA: TGTGCCAGCAGCCGCAACCGGGACAGCTACGAGCAGTACTTC. Translating it yields CASSRNRDSYEQYF.

The chain uses TRBV27 and TRBJ2-5; no definite D call. The end of the DNA fits TRBJ2-7 better, so the J call may be wrong. The CDR3 contains 14 residues. Germline CDR1 MNHEY, CDR2 SMNVEV (reference sequence). CDR3 protein: CASTPVFSSYEQYF. The DNA for the CDR3 is TGTGCCAGCACCCCAGTTTTTAGCTCCTACGAGCAGTACTTC.

V gene TRBV5-4 combines with J gene TRBJ2-7; 8 bases align to TRBD2. V lost 2 bases and J lost 7; bases outside the gene matches: 14. This CDR3 region has 16 residues. Germline V CDR1 and CDR2: SGHNT, YYREEE (reference sequence). The CDR3 region is CASSLSAGAQLAEQYF. For the CDR3, the DNA is TGTGCCAGCAGCTTATCAGCGGGAGCGCAGCTCGCGGAGCAGTACTTC.

The chain joins TRBV27 to TRBJ2-7, with TRBD2 identical over 11 bases. The CDR3 is made up of 15 amino acids. V was pared by 5 bases and J by 0 bases, with 3 bases of the junction left unmatched. Germline V gene lookup returns CDR1 MNHEY and CDR2 SMNVEV (reference sequence). The CDR3 DNA reads TGTGCCAGCAGTACTAGCGGGAGAAGCTCCTACGAGCAGTACTTC. It is translated as CASSTSGRSSYEQYF.

The CDR3 loop is CASSSRIGISGSSYNEQFF. The CDR3 DNA reads TGTGCCAGCAGCTCCCGTATAGGAATAAGCGGGAGCTCCTACAATGAGCAGTTCTTC. This chain connects TRBV7-9 to TRBJ2-1; TRBD2 aligns across 8 bases. V was pared by 4 bases and J by 0 bases, with 14 bases of the junction left unmatched. The CDR3 loop spans 19 amino acids. In germline, CDR1 is SEHNR, CDR2 FQNEAQ (reference sequence).

The chain recombines TRBV28 with TRBJ1-1; TRBD1 might be the D (6 bases). CDR3 size: 16 residues. With 6 bases removed from V and 0 bases from J, the gap between germline ends came to 17 bases. CDR1 is MDHEN, CDR2 SYDVKM, per germline. CDR3 in amino acids: CASSSLTGRMNTEAFF. CDR3 coding DNA: TGTGCCAGCAGCTCTCTGACAGGTAGAATGAACACTGAAGCTTTCTTT.

This clone was seen only a few times. V is TRBV11-3 and J is TRBJ2-1, with D perhaps matching TRBD2 (7 bases). This CDR3 is built from 15 residues. Germline V gene sequence: CDR1 SGHNT, CDR2 YENEEA. The V end was cut by 5 bases, the J end by 7 bases, with 18 bases between. The CDR3 coding sequence is TGTGCCAGCAGCCAGGGGCTAGCGGTAAATAATGAGCAGTTCTTC. This encodes CASSQGLAVNNEQFF.